This T cell receptor beta chain was observed in a study of blood T cell repertoires in COVID-19. The CDR3 is 14 amino acids. Trimming removed 0 bases at V and 5 bases at J, with 10 bases between. From germline, CDR1 is MGHRA and CDR2 YSYEKL. Libraries were prepared by immunoSEQ multiplex PCR; TCRdb keeps only in-frame clonotypes and omits some of them. Of around 290,000 clones in the sample, around nine tenths were seen once. The sequencing input was PBMCs or T cells enriched from blood (not recorded which). The chain uses TRBV4-1 and TRBJ2-5; possible D gene TRBD1, 5 bases. The TCR originated in a young woman who had recovered from COVID-19. In DNA form, the CDR3 reads TGCGCCAGCAGCCAAGAAGGGGCCTGGGAGACCCAGTACTTC. Translation gives CASSQEGAWETQYF.